Included here is one T cell receptor beta chain sequence, with context. What it recognizes is unknown. The sample belongs to a study of T-cell memory formation after mild COVID-19. Study as a whole: Among the donors, TCR clusters were largely specific to each donor. Study-wide findings and caveats: Clones contracting over day 15 to 85 were CD4/CD8 balanced, with later expanders leaning CD4+.

Germline CDR1 SGDLS, CDR2 YYNGEE. Trimming shortened V by 0 bases and J by 11 bases, and 14 bases separated the two germline ends. CDR3 length equals 13 residues. TCRdb itself ran the 5' RACE reads through MiXCR, one entry per CDR3 protein. This table holds some 200,000 distinct CDR3 sequences, about 22% found once. The gene calls are TRBV9 and TRBJ1-1; D possibly corresponds to TRBD1 (6 bases). The sequence was obtained from an adult woman who had mild COVID-19 (a few samples of this study predate the infection). Cell type and time point are not known. Sequenced: PBMCs or a T cell subset sorted from them (not recorded which). CDR3 sequence reads: CASSVGDTLSAFF. The CDR3 nucleotides read TGTGCCAGCAGCGTAGGGGACACCCTGTCGGCTTTCTTT.